The 8 T cell receptor beta chains below come from one sample, sequenced in a study of T cell changes during pregnancy in multiple sclerosis. The assay was immunoSEQ multiplex PCR, and TCRdb's table has in-frame clones only and misses some. Among under 50,000 clones listed, around 92% were seen once. The sequencing here drew on CD8+ T cells from peripheral blood mononuclear cells, taken in the first trimester of pregnancy. The receptors here all came from a female donor with multiple sclerosis, enrolled in a pregnancy study.

This sequence joins TRBV7-2 and TRBJ2-1, with D perhaps matching TRBD1 (6 bases). CDR3 length: 14 amino acids. With 6 bases removed from V and 8 bases from J, the gap between germline ends came to 17 bases. Per germline, CDR1 SGHTA and CDR2 FQGNSA. The CDR3 region is CASSPTRGGYEQFF. The CDR3 DNA reads TGTGCCAGCAGTCCCACGCGAGGGGGATATGAGCAGTTCTTC.

The gene calls are TRBV6-1 and TRBJ2-2; 10 positions agree with TRBD2. CDR1 MNHNS and CDR2 SASEGT come from the germline V gene. The CDR3 has 17 amino acids. V was pared by 2 bases and J by 4 bases, with 7 bases of the junction left unmatched. The DNA for the CDR3 is TGTGCCAGCAGTGAAAAAGCGGGGGGGCCCGGCACCGGGGAGCTGTTTTTT. Translating it yields CASSEKAGGPGTGELFF.

DNA for the CDR3: TGTGCCATCAGTGAGTCGGGACAGTCCTACGAGCAGTACTTC. As protein: CAISESGQSYEQYF. The J gene is TRBJ2-7, the V gene TRBV10-3, with TRBD1 identical over 7 bases. V lost 0 bases, J lost 1 base, and 0 bases stayed unmatched. The CDR3 spans 14 residues. CDR1 and CDR2 from the germline V gene are ENHRY and SYGVKD.

For the CDR3, the DNA is TGTGCCAGCAGCCGAACGACAGGGCGGACCGGGGAGCTGTTTTTT. As protein: CASSRTTGRTGELFF. The rearrangement uses TRBV6-5 and TRBJ2-2, with 7 bases aligning to TRBD1. Germline V CDR1 and CDR2: MNHEY, SVGAGI. After removal of 6 bases from V and 5 bases from J, the junction contained 9 bases not matched to a gene. This CDR3 has 15 residues.

V is TRBV27 and J is TRBJ1-1; no definite D call. This CDR3 comprises 14 residues. Germline V lookup: CDR1 MNHEY, CDR2 SMNVEV (reference sequence). The V and J ends lost 3 bases and 4 bases respectively, with 12 bases between them. The CDR3 here is CASSLRVDITEAFF. The CDR3 DNA is TGTGCCAGCAGTTTGAGGGTAGATATCACTGAAGCTTTCTTT.

This chain links TRBV13 with TRBJ2-6; a weak D match, TRBD1 (5 bases). There are 20 residues in the CDR3. The V gene lost 4 bases and the J gene lost 0 bases, with 22 bases spanning the gap. Germline CDR1 PRHDT, CDR2 FYEKMQ (reference sequence). CDR3 amino acids: CASSSPDRNEVGSGANVLTF. In nucleotides, the CDR3 is TGTGCCAGCAGCTCCCCCGACAGAAACGAGGTCGGCTCTGGGGCCAACGTCCTGACTTTC.

The chain couples TRBV28 to TRBJ1-5; no firm D call. V was pared by 2 bases and J by 5 bases, with 13 bases between. Germline V gene data show CDR1 as MDHEN and CDR2 as SYDVKM. The CDR3 covers 15 residues. The CDR3 reads CASSLHVQADQPQHF. The CDR3 region has the DNA TGTGCCAGCAGTTTACACGTTCAAGCCGATCAGCCCCAGCATTTT.

CDR3 region: CASSQNPFYEQYF. Here the CDR3 DNA reads TGTGCCAGCAGTCAGAATCCTTTCTACGAGCAGTACTTC. V gene TRBV7-8 combines with J gene TRBJ2-7; no firm D call. This CDR3 is 13 amino acids long. Trimming stripped 6 bases from V and 3 bases from J, with 12 bases between. CDR1 is SGHVS and CDR2 is FQNEAQ in the germline V gene.